Sequencing of this T cell receptor (beta chain) was carried out in a study of cytomegalovirus exposure and HLA in healthy donors. Study observations and caveats: Reports credit the classifier with highly specific, highly sensitive diagnosis of cytomegalovirus status. Immune exposure was documented only through CMV serostatus.

V lost 4 bases and J lost 6; bases outside the gene matches: 12. There are 17 residues in the CDR3. CDR1 is LGHNT, CDR2 FRNRAP, per germline. The PCR was carried out with 60 Vbeta primers and 13 Jbeta primers. Method: immunoSEQ multiplex PCR; TCRdb's copy keeps in-frame clones and lacks some. The sample gives 150,000 or so clones, around 76% of which show up once; about 2% is in the top ten. This clone was seen only a few times. Its specificity is unknown. The donors (healthy individuals) were bone marrow donors. Donors sampled were nominally healthy, though unrecorded immune exposures were likely. The sequence was collected from a female donor in good health and CMV-seronegative. Sequencing was performed on PBMCs. V usage is TRBV12-5 and J usage is TRBJ2-1; 10 bases are shared with TRBD2. The DNA of the CDR3 is TGTGCTAGTGGTTCACGTACTCTAGCGGGGGACCGCAATGAGCAGTTCTTC. It codes for CASGSRTLAGDRNEQFF.